The 5 T cell receptor beta chains below were found in one sample sequenced in a study of blood T cell repertoires in COVID-19. TCRdb's table, derived via immunoSEQ multiplex PCR, lists solely in-frame clones and lacks some. The sample carries some 240,000 clones, approximately 90% recorded once. The sequencing input was peripheral blood. These receptors came from a man aged 55 to 69 with COVID-19, enrolled during active disease.

This clone was seen a single time. The rearrangement uses TRBV5-1 and TRBJ1-2; a possible D gene is TRBD1 (6 bases). Germline V lookup: CDR1 SGHRS, CDR2 YFSETQ. Between the trimmed V and J ends, which lost 0 bases and 4 bases, there was a span of 13 bases. This CDR3 has 15 residues. DNA for the CDR3: TGCGCCAGCAGCTTGGCCACAGGGAGGGGCTATGGCTACACCTTC. Protein sequence: CASSLATGRGYGYTF.

The rearrangement joins TRBV4-1 to TRBJ1-2; 8 positions match TRBD1. This CDR3 has 16 residues. Germline values: CDR1 MGHRA, CDR2 YSYEKL. The V gene end was trimmed by 2 bases and the J gene end by 0 bases; junction bases not matched to a gene: 5. In DNA, the CDR3 is TGCGCCAGCAGCCAAATACCAGGGGGCTCTAACTATGGCTACACCTTC. This encodes CASSQIPGGSNYGYTF.

This sequence joins TRBV3-1 (or the pseudogene TRBV3-2) and TRBJ1-2; 7 bases match TRBD1. The CDR3 consists of 15 residues. Germline CDR1 reads LGHDT; CDR2 reads YNNKEL (reference sequence). The trim removed 4 bases at V and 4 bases at J, leaving 9 bases unmatched. The CDR3 region is CASSLGQTGIYGYTF. CDR3 DNA sequence: TGTGCCAGCAGCCTAGGACAGACAGGGATCTATGGCTACACCTTC.

The rearrangement links TRBV5-1 to TRBJ2-5, with 8 bases aligning to TRBD1. In germline, CDR1 is SGHRS, CDR2 YFSETQ. The CDR3 runs to 15 residues. J gave up 5 bases and V 3 bases, and 9 bases lay outside the gene matches. DNA of the CDR3: TGCGCCAGCAGCTCTGGACAGGGAACCTACGAGACCCAGTACTTC. The encoded protein is CASSSGQGTYETQYF.

The chain links TRBV5-1 to TRBJ2-3; 7 nucleotides match TRBD2. V was pared by 1 base and J by 3 bases, with 8 bases of the junction left unmatched. CDR1 SGHRS and CDR2 YFSETQ come from the germline V gene. This CDR3 comprises 16 residues. The CDR3 DNA follows: TGCGCCAGCAGCTTGAGTATCGGGGGGAGGACAGATACGCAGTATTTT. Translation: CASSLSIGGRTDTQYF.